The 22 T cell receptor beta chains in this list originate from one sample, sequenced in a study of CD8 T cells in ankylosing spondylitis. MiXCR, applied by TCRdb to the 5' RACE reads, yields one record per CDR3 protein. In the table there are fewer than 180,000 distinct CDR3 sequences, more than 40% of which are singletons. Sample: synovial fluid, either unsorted or a sorted T cell fraction (not recorded which). Receptor source: a male donor with ankylosing spondylitis.

This sequence joins TRBV11-2 and TRBJ1-1; D unresolved. The CDR3 contains 14 residues. Germline V gene data show CDR1 as SGHAT and CDR2 as FQNNGV. Trimming shortened V by 0 bases and J by 3 bases, and 8 bases separated the two germline ends. CDR3 residues: CASSLELGYTEAFF. The CDR3 DNA reads as TGTGCCAGCAGCTTAGAGTTAGGCTACACTGAAGCTTTCTTT.

This clonotype was seen ten or more times. This chain uses TRBV6-2 or TRBV6-3 with TRBJ2-1; a possible D gene is TRBD2 (5 bases). Trimming shortened V by 6 bases and J by 4 bases, and 16 bases separated the two germline ends. Germline values: CDR1 MNHEY, CDR2 SVGEGT. The CDR3 has 15 residues. CDR3 nucleotide sequence: TGTGCCAGCAGCTACGTGGGAGAGGGATACAATGAGCAGTTCTTC. This encodes CASSYVGEGYNEQFF.

The chain combines TRBV29-1 with TRBJ1-2; tentative D call: TRBD1 (5 bases). Germline CDR1 SQVTM, CDR2 ANQGSEA. Trimming took 7 bases from V and 3 from J, leaving 12 bases between them. The CDR3 sequence is 12 residues long. CDR3: CSADTRDYGYTF. The CDR3 DNA reads TGCAGCGCCGACACCAGGGACTATGGCTACACCTTC.

The chain couples TRBV7-2 to TRBJ2-1, with TRBD2 matching 7 bases. The CDR3 covers 16 residues. Germline V lookup: CDR1 SGHTA, CDR2 FQGNSA. Trimming at V came to 5 bases and at J to 0 bases, leaving 7 bases not matched to a gene. CDR3 sequence reads: CASSPRLADSYNEQFF. CDR3 nucleotides: TGTGCCAGCAGCCCCCGACTAGCAGACTCCTACAATGAGCAGTTCTTC. The variable domain in full, completed from reference TRBV7-2 and TRBJ2-1, reads GAGVSQSPSNKVTEKGKDVELRCDPISGHTALYWYRQSLGQGLEFLIYFQGNSAPDKSGLPSDRFSAERTGGSVSTLTIQRTQQEDSAVYLCASSPRLADSYNEQFFGPGTRLTVL.

This clonotype was seen a handful of times. The V call is TRBV16, the J call TRBJ2-1; unclear D gene. Germline V gives CDR1 KGHSY, CDR2 FQNENV. Trimming stripped 4 bases from V and 4 bases from J, with 8 bases between. The CDR3 loop spans 13 amino acids. CDR3 amino acids: CASSRTHYNEQFF. In nucleotides, the CDR3 is TGTGCCAGCAGCCGGACCCATTACAATGAGCAGTTCTTC.

The CDR3 region has the DNA TGTGCCAGCAGTCTCGGGACTCCCTGGTTCAATGAGCAGTTCTTC. Protein sequence: CASSLGTPWFNEQFF. This chain links TRBV2 with TRBJ2-1; D may be TRBD2 (6 bases). Germline V gives CDR1 SNHLY, CDR2 FYNNEI. This CDR3 has 15 amino acids. Trimming removed 5 bases from V and 6 bases from J, with 17 bases in between.

The table lists this clonotype with a few counts. The chain links TRBV21-1 to TRBJ2-1; TRBD2, the D gene given by the table, was not confirmed from the DNA. TRBV21-1 is designated a pseudogene. There are 14 residues in the CDR3. In DNA form, the CDR3 reads TGTGCCAGCAGCAAAGAGTCGCTCCCAGGCGAGCAGTTCTTC. Its protein product is CASSKESLPGEQFF.

The chain is built from TRBV7-2 and TRBJ2-3, with D unclear. Looked up from germline, CDR1 is SGHTA and CDR2 is FQGNSA. This CDR3 contains 14 residues. V was trimmed by 1 base and J by 10 bases, leaving 15 bases between them. CDR3 in DNA: TGTGCCAGCAGCTTAGACCCCCCCCTACTTGCGCAGTATTTT. This translates into CASSLDPPLLAQYF.

This chain connects TRBV4-2 to TRBJ2-2, with unresolved D. The CDR3 totals 15 residues. Trimming cost V 4 bases and J 2 bases, with 11 bases left between them. Germline assignment: CDR1 LGHNA and CDR2 YNFKEQ. CDR3 in DNA: TGTGCCAGCAGCCTCTCGGGTGTCAACACCGGGGAGCTGTTTTTT. This sequence encodes CASSLSGVNTGELFF.

V is TRBV5-1 and J is TRBJ2-1, with 12 bases matching TRBD2. CDR3 length equals 18 residues. CDR1 and CDR2 (germline): SGHRS, YFSETQ. After removal of 0 bases from V and 3 bases from J, the junction contained 7 bases not matched to a gene. CDR3 in DNA: TGCGCCAGCAGCTTGGCCAAGACTAGCGGGAGTAACTACAATGAGCAGTTCTTC. As protein: CASSLAKTSGSNYNEQFF.

The chain couples TRBV6-2 or TRBV6-3 to TRBJ2-3, with 10 positions matching TRBD2. Losses at the gene ends were 5 bases for V and 1 base for J; bases not matched to a gene: 6. The germline V gene encodes CDR1 MNHEY and CDR2 SVGEGT. The CDR3 has 16 amino acids. CDR3 residues: CASSHTAGGGTDTQYF. The DNA of the CDR3 is TGTGCCAGCAGTCACACAGCGGGAGGGGGCACAGATACGCAGTATTTT.

The genes are TRBV27 and TRBJ2-1; 7 nucleotides agree with TRBD1. V lost 2 bases to trimming and J lost 12 bases; unmatched junction nucleotides: 13. Germline values: CDR1 MNHEY, CDR2 SMNVEV (reference sequence). This CDR3 has 15 amino acids. This CDR3 reads CASSLGTVPRWGQFF. The CDR3 region has the DNA TGTGCCAGCAGTTTAGGGACAGTACCCCGGTGGGGGCAGTTCTTC.

The V gene is TRBV6-1, the J gene TRBJ2-1; TRBD2 aligns across 10 bases. The CDR3 spans 15 residues. Germline loops: CDR1 MNHNS, CDR2 SASEGT. The V and J ends lost 1 base and 4 bases, in that order; junction bases with no gene match: 1. The CDR3 sequence is CASSEGSGGYNEQFF. The CDR3 coding sequence is TGTGCCAGCAGTGAAGGTAGCGGGGGGTACAATGAGCAGTTCTTC.

This clonotype was detected only once. The chain has TRBV29-1 and TRBJ2-7; D tentatively reads TRBD1 or TRBD2 (5 bases each). V gave up 6 bases and J gave up 3 bases, with 9 bases separating them. CDR1 is SQVTM and CDR2 is ANQGSEA in the germline V gene. CDR3 length: 11 residues. This CDR3 reads CSVWDGYEQYF. In DNA, the CDR3 is TGCAGCGTGTGGGACGGCTACGAGCAGTACTTC.

This clonotype has just one count. This chain joins TRBV20-1 and TRBJ2-7, with TRBD2 identical over 14 bases. Germline-derived CDR1 and CDR2 are DFQATT and SNEGSKA (reference sequence). V lost 5 bases and J lost 4; bases outside the gene matches: 7. CDR3 length equals 15 residues. The CDR3 spells CSAGGRTSGGYEQYF. DNA of the CDR3: TGCAGTGCTGGGGGGCGGACTAGCGGGGGGTACGAGCAGTACTTC.

This chain uses TRBV15 with TRBJ2-1; 9 positions match TRBD2. The CDR3 length is 15 residues. V was clipped by 7 bases and J by 8 bases; unmatched bases: 12. CDR1 and CDR2 from the germline V gene are LNHNV and YYDKDF (reference sequence). The CDR3 sequence is CATTKSQRGADEQFF. CDR3 coding DNA: TGTGCCACCACCAAGTCACAGCGGGGGGCCGATGAGCAGTTCTTC. Full variable domain (rest looked up from reference TRBV15 and TRBJ2-1): DAMVIQNPRYQVTQFGKPVTLSCSQTLNHNVMYWYQQKSSQAPKLLFHYYDKDFNNEADTPDNFQSRRPNTSFCFLDIRSPGLGDTAMYLCATTKSQRGADEQFFGPGTRLTVL.

The chain is built from TRBV18 and TRBJ1-1; D is unresolved. Germline lookup yields CDR1 KGHSH and CDR2 LQKENI. Trimming pared 3 bases from V and 1 base from J, leaving 18 bases between. The CDR3 length is 17 residues. For the CDR3, the DNA is TGTGCCAGCTCACCTGCGAGGAAGATTTTTCCGAACACTGAAGCTTTCTTT. It specifies CASSPARKIFPNTEAFF.

V gene TRBV7-8 combines with J gene TRBJ2-1; TRBD2 matches at 12 bases. CDR1 SGHVS and CDR2 FQNEAQ come from the germline V gene. The CDR3 loop spans 17 amino acids. V dropped 3 bases and J dropped 1; count of bases not matched to a gene: 4. CDR3 DNA: TGTGCCAGCAGCTTTGGACTAGCGGGATTATCCTACAATGAGCAGTTCTTC. This encodes CASSFGLAGLSYNEQFF.

J is TRBJ2-7 and V is TRBV4-3, with 9 positions matching TRBD2. With V trimmed by 0 bases and J by 4 bases, 10 bases remained unmatched. From germline, CDR1 is LGHNA and CDR2 YSLEER. This CDR3 spans 17 amino acids. As DNA, the CDR3 is TGCGCCAGCAGCCAAGAGAGTGTGCGGGAGGGCCGTTACGAGCAGTACTTC. Its protein product is CASSQESVREGRYEQYF.

In this sample, this clonotype turned up once. J is TRBJ1-2 and V is TRBV9, with TRBD1 identical over 8 bases. V was pared by 1 base and J by 6 bases, with 5 bases of the junction left unmatched. This CDR3 has 14 residues. Germline CDR1 SGDLS, CDR2 YYNGEE. The CDR3 bases are TGTGCCAGCAGCGTAAGGGCAGGGGGCCATGGCTACACCTTC. This gives the protein CASSVRAGGHGYTF.

V and J are TRBV15 and TRBJ2-3, with 9 bases aligning to TRBD2. The CDR3 loop spans 16 amino acids. V shed 1 base and J 0 bases; nucleotides not matched to a gene: 2. CDR1 and CDR2 from the germline V gene are LNHNV and YYDKDF (reference sequence). The CDR3 nucleotides read TGTGCCACCAGCAGAGGGACTAGCGAGAGCACAGATACGCAGTATTTT. Its protein is CATSRGTSESTDTQYF.

The chain has TRBV4-3 and TRBJ2-3, with 10 nucleotides matching TRBD2. Germline trimming cut 3 bases from V and 2 bases from J; bases unmatched to any gene: 8. Germline V gene data show CDR1 as LGHNA and CDR2 as YSLEER. This CDR3 comprises 17 residues. CDR3 bases: TGCGCCAGCAGCCAGATTCTAGCGGGAGAGTACACAGATACGCAGTATTTT. The encoded protein is CASSQILAGEYTDTQYF.